This TCR beta chain came from a study of persistence of HIV-infected CD4 T cells (dated by TCRdb to the early 2020s). In the study overall: The study isolated CMV- and HIV-1 Gag-responding CD4+ T cells from ART-treated individuals to examine antigen-driven clonal expansion of HIV-1-infected cells. Suppressive ART had been received by participants for a median of roughly eight years. Peripheral blood samples of up to roughly 180 mL were obtained at multiple time points, with the exception of two participants, for whom leukapheresis was performed at a single time point. The clonality of all cells in each sorted population was assessed by TCRbeta sequencing, whereas the clonality of infected cells was assessed by proviral sequencing. For the TCR cluster analysis across participants, about 8 participants were included for CMV and more than five participants for Gag.

A word on this clone: Its binding antigen is unknown. No per-base quality is available; no much larger clone lies one base away.

Overall results and qualifications from the work: Enrichment of degenerate expanded CDR3beta sequences was found in antigen-responding cells, suggesting convergent selection of CD4+ responses to CMV and Gag. Restriction of bulk TCR analyses to the rare CMV-responding cells that actually carried HIV-1 proviruses was not possible. The study involved few individuals and tested only a limited range of antigens. A correlation was observed between TCR oligoclonality and proviral oligoclonality within the same sorted populations. TCRbeta richness in CMV- and Gag-responding cells was significantly lower than in anti-CD3/anti-CD28-responding cells; CMV-responding cells had higher oligoclonality than CD3/CD28-stimulated and Gag-responding cells.

V and J are truncated by 4 bases and 7 bases respectively, leaving an intervening sequence of 17 bases. The CDR3, from cysteine to phenylalanine, totals 14 residues. CDR3 DNA only is kept here, 42 bases in frame from base 1. CDR1 and CDR2 are read off the germline V gene as LGHNA and YSLEER. TCRbeta repertoires were sequenced from genomic DNA with the immunoSEQ hsTCRB assay version 4 in survey mode. For TCRbeta sequencing, genomic DNA was diluted to around 9.7 ng/uL, with up to about 1 ug used per sample. Per the original workflow: TCRbeta data were analyzed in ImmunoSeq Analyzer 3.0, with diversity computed on productive nucleotide rearrangements. Lower-bound TCR diversity was estimated with the improved Chao index, and clonality with the Gini coefficient using the Immunarch R package. Different nucleotide rearrangements encoding the same CDR3beta amino acid sequence were treated as distinct clonotypes. TCRbeta sequences significantly enriched in antigen-responding cells relative to anti-CD3/anti-CD28-activated cells were identified by differential abundance analysis. TCRs were clustered by predicted peptide-MHC specificity with GLIPH2, both within individual participants and across merged participant data sets. The clones in this table, taken by TCRdb from immuneACCESS, are in-frame only. Not every clone is retained; where verified, under half of the shortfall comes from an unresolved V gene, and the cause of the rest is unknown. V, J and clone size are those of that table, while D and trimming were read from the DNA. This sample gives about 33,000 clones in total; about four fifths of them show up just once. The top ten clonotypes cover 5% to 7% of the sample.

The sample's treatment or condition label, decoded: suppressive antiretroviral therapy. Lysates of CMV-infected fibroblasts at around 10 ug/mL were used to stimulate the cells. Nonresponding CD40L-negative CD69-negative CD45RO-high memory CD4+ T cells were sorted as memory populations depleted of antigen-responding cells. Participants were HIV-1-infected adults who started suppressive ART during chronic infection. Plasma HIV-1 RNA had been undetectable (below 50 copies/mL) in participants for at least 4 years. To be included, participants needed a CD4+ T cell count above 400 cells/uL and a positive CMV serology. Before stimulation, PBMCs were isolated using density centrifugation and then depleted of CD8+ T cells. Stimulation of CD8-depleted PBMCs was carried out for 15 to 20 hours with anti-CD28/CD49d costimulation, CD40-blocking antibody and enfuvirtide, to prevent new infections. Cell sorting was performed on a Beckman Coulter MoFlo Legacy or XDP sorter, and dead cells were excluded with propidium iodide. Genomic DNA was extracted using the QIAamp DNA Mini Kit for samples with more than one million cells and using the Quick-DNA Microprep Kit for all other samples.

The sequence links TRBV4-3 to TRBJ2-7; a tentative D call is TRBD2 (7 bases match). This clonotype originated in an adult woman with HIV who was CMV-seropositive. Sequencing was performed on CD4+ T cells sorted from PBMCs after approximately 19-hour stimulation, taken from a patient who received antiretroviral therapy. Reading the label with the study, this specimen's cell subset or site is: CD40L-CD69- CD45RO-high memory CD4 T cells not responding to CMV lysate. The nucleotide sequence is TGCGCCAGCAGCCCTGGGGGGGGCGTCGTTGAGCAGTACTTC. The translation is CASSPGGGVVEQYF.